The 2 T cell receptor beta chains listed next were all sequenced from one sample in a study of blood T cell repertoires in COVID-19. Profiled with immunoSEQ multiplex PCR; TCRdb holds only in-frame clones, not every one. This table holds fewer than 70,000 clones, 80% to 90% found once. The source material was peripheral blood. These receptors all stem from a man aged 50-59 years with active COVID-19.

The rearrangement joins TRBV5-1 to TRBJ2-2, with D perhaps matching TRBD1 (6 bases). Germline-derived CDR1 and CDR2 are SGHRS and YFSETQ. V lost 4 bases and J lost 6, with 16 bases in between. The CDR3 runs 15 residues. In nucleotides, the CDR3 is TGCGCCAGCAGCCCAGACAGGTCTGTTGCCGGGGAGCTGTTTTTT. Residues: CASSPDRSVAGELFF.

The genes are TRBV9 and TRBJ1-2, with 7 nucleotides matching TRBD1. Germline CDR1 is SGDLS and CDR2 is YYNGEE. This CDR3 has 14 residues. V lost 3 bases and J lost 4; bases outside the gene matches: 6. The CDR3 DNA is TGTGCCAGCAGCGGAACCTCAGGGGGCTATGGCTACACCTTC. Protein sequence: CASSGTSGGYGYTF.